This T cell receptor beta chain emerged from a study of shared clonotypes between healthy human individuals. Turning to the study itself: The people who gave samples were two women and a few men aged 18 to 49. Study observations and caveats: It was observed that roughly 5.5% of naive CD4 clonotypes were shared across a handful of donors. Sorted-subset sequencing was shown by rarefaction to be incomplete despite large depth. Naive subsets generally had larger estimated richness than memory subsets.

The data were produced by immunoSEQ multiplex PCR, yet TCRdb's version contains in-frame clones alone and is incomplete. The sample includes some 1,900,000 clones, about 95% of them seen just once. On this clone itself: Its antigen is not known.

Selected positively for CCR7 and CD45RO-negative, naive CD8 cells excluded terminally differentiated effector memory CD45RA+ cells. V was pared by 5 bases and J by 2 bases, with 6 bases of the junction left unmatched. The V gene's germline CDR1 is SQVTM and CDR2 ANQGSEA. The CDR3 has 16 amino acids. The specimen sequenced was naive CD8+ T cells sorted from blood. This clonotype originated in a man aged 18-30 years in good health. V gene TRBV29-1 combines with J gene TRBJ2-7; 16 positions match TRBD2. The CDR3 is CSVSGTSGGDTYEQYF. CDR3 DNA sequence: TGCAGCGTTTCCGGGACTAGCGGGGGGGATACCTACGAGCAGTACTTC.